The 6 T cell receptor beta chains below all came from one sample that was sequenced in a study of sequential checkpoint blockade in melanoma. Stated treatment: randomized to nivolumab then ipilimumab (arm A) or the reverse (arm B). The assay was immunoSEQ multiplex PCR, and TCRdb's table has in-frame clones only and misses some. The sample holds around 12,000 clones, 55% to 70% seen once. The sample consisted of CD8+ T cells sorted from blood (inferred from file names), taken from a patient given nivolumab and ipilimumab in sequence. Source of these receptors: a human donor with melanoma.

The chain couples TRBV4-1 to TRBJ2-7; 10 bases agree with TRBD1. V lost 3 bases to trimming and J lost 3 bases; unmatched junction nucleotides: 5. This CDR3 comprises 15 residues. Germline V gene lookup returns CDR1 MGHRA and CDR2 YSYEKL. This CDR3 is CASSHGQGEGYEQYF. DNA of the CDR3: TGCGCCAGCAGCCATGGACAGGGGGAGGGCTACGAGCAGTACTTC.

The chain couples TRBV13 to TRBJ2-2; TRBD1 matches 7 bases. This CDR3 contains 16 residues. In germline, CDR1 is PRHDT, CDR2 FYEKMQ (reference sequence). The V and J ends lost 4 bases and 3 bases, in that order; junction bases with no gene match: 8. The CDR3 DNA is TGTGCCAGCAGCTACGACAGGGTGGTCGACACCGGGGAGCTGTTTTTT. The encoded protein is CASSYDRVVDTGELFF.

CDR3 nucleotide sequence: TGTGCCTGGAGTGTAGCTTTGGACAATGAGCAGTTCTTC. Translating gives CAWSVALDNEQFF. The rearrangement links TRBV30 to TRBJ2-1; D gene ambiguous. The CDR3 contains 13 residues. The germline CDR1 and CDR2 sequences are GTSNPN and SVGIG (reference sequence). V was shortened by 0 bases and J by 5 bases, with 8 bases between the two germline ends.

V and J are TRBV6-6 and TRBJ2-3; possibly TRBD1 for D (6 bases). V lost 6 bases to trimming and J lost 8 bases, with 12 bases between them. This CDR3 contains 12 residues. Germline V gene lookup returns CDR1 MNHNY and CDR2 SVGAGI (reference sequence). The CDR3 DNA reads TGTGCCAGCAGCGCAGAAGGGGGTACGCAGTATTTT. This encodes CASSAEGGTQYF.

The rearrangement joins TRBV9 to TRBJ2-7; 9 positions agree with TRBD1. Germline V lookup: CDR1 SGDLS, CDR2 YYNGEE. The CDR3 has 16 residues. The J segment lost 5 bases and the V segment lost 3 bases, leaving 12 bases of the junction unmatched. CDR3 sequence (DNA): TGTGCCAGCAGCGACGGAGAAACAGGGGGCGTCGACGAGCAGTACTTC. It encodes CASSDGETGGVDEQYF. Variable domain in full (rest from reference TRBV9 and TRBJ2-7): DSGVTQTPKHLITATGQRVTLRCSPRSGDLSVYWYQQSLDQGLQFLIQYYNGEERAKGNILERFSAQQFPDLHSELNLSSLELGDSALYFCASSDGETGGVDEQYFGPGTRLTVT.

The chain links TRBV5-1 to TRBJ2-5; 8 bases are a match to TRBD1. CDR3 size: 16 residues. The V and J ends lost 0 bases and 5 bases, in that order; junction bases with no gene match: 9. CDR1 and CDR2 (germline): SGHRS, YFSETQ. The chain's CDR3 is CASSLVGQGAIETQYF. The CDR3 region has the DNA TGCGCCAGCAGCTTGGTCGGCCAGGGGGCGATTGAGACCCAGTACTTC.